A single sample is the source of the 18 T cell receptor beta chains below, sequenced in a study of T cell repertoires in ileal Crohn's disease. Time point of the sample: neoterminal ileum biopsy at postoperative endoscopy, about 6 months after surgery. Only in-frame clones appear in the TCRdb table, and some are missing; sequencing was by immunoSEQ multiplex PCR. The sample records more than 8,500 clones, 65% to 80% being singletons. The source material was ileal tissue. The source of these receptors is an adult with Crohn's disease.

This clone turned up a few times. V gene TRBV4-1 combines with J gene TRBJ1-3; weak D call: TRBD1 (6 bases). The CDR3 length is 14 residues. Trimming took off 2 bases at V and 1 base at J, with 6 bases between the two ends. The germline CDR1 and CDR2 sequences are MGHRA and YSYEKL. CDR3 sequence (DNA): TGCGCCAGCAGCCAAACAGGGTCTGGAAACACCATATATTTT. Protein sequence: CASSQTGSGNTIYF.

The chain uses TRBV28 and TRBJ2-3, with D tentatively TRBD1 (6 bases). Germline V gives CDR1 MDHEN, CDR2 SYDVKM. With 7 bases removed from V and 2 bases from J, the gap between germline ends came to 10 bases. This CDR3 has 13 amino acids. CDR3 sequence reads: CASMGAFTDTQYF. The CDR3 bases are TGTGCCAGCATGGGGGCTTTCACAGATACGCAGTATTTT.

The genes are TRBV19 and TRBJ2-1, with TRBD2 matching 8 bases. V was clipped by 11 bases and J by 8 bases; unmatched bases: 11. Germline CDR1 and CDR2: LNHDA and SQIVND (reference sequence). The CDR3 totals 13 residues. This CDR3 reads CAVASGSQDEQFF. The CDR3 DNA reads as TGTGCCGTCGCCAGCGGGAGTCAAGATGAGCAGTTCTTC.

Worth noting for this clone: The sample contains more than one DNA sequence encoding this CDR3. CDR3 protein: CASSRGGSYNEQFF. The CDR3 DNA is TGTGCCAGCAGCAGGGGTGGATCCTACAATGAGCAGTTCTTC. This chain links TRBV6-4 with TRBJ2-1; D possibly corresponds to TRBD1 (6 bases). CDR1 and CDR2 from the germline V gene are MRHNA and SNTAGT. The CDR3 contains 14 residues. Deletions cut 6 bases from V and 1 base from J, with 10 bases between.

The V and J genes are TRBV30 and TRBJ1-1; 9 bases fit TRBD1. The CDR3 totals 12 residues. The V and J ends lost 3 bases and 10 bases, in that order; junction bases with no gene match: 6. Germline-derived CDR1 and CDR2 are GTSNPN and SVGIG (reference sequence). The CDR3 loop reads CAWRDRGLRAFF. The CDR3 bases are TGTGCCTGGAGGGACAGGGGTCTGCGAGCTTTCTTT. The whole variable domain, remainder taken from reference TRBV30 and TRBJ1-1, is SQTIHQWPATLVQPVGSPLSLECTVEGTSNPNLYWYRQAAGRGLQLLFYSVGIGQISSEVPQNLSASRPQDRQFILSSKKLLLSDSGFYLCAWRDRGLRAFFGQGTRLTVV.

The J gene is TRBJ2-7, the V gene TRBV5-1; D possibly corresponds to TRBD2 (6 bases). Trimming removed 3 bases from V and 2 bases from J, with 15 bases in between. Germline CDR1 SGHRS, CDR2 YFSETQ. The CDR3 totals 15 residues. The CDR3 protein is CASSSMEGVTYEQYF. CDR3 nucleotide sequence: TGCGCCAGCAGCTCTATGGAGGGTGTAACCTACGAGCAGTACTTC.

The V gene is TRBV7-9, the J gene TRBJ1-1, with 8 positions matching TRBD1. Trimming took 6 bases from V and 1 from J; bases not matched to a gene: 10. This CDR3 is built from 16 residues. CDR1 is SEHNR and CDR2 is FQNEAQ in the germline V gene (reference sequence). Here the CDR3 reads CASSLSGQGKNTEAFF. The CDR3 DNA sequence: TGTGCCAGCAGTCTATCCGGACAGGGAAAGAACACTGAAGCTTTCTTT.

This clone has more than one count but fewer than ten. This sequence joins TRBV28 and TRBJ1-2, with 9 bases matching TRBD1. CDR1 MDHEN and CDR2 SYDVKM come from the germline V gene. V shed 6 bases, J shed 4 bases, and the junction held 12 bases outside the gene matches. The CDR3 sequence is 16 residues long. CDR3 region: CASSLTGTGITYGYTF. CDR3 in DNA: TGTGCCAGCAGCCTAACCGGGACAGGGATAACCTATGGCTACACCTTC.

CDR3 DNA sequence: TGTGCCAGCAGCTCCCCCGGACAGGGGTACGGCTACACCTTC. Protein sequence: CASSSPGQGYGYTF. This chain connects TRBV5-4 to TRBJ1-2; 9 bases line up with TRBD1. The trim removed 3 bases at V and 8 bases at J, leaving 8 bases unmatched. CDR1 is SGHNT, CDR2 YYREEE, per germline (reference sequence). The CDR3 has 14 residues.

The chain joins TRBV18 to TRBJ1-1, with D unresolved. The CDR3 covers 13 residues. Germline V gene sequence: CDR1 KGHSH, CDR2 LQKENI. The ends were cut back, 10 bases at V and 0 bases at J, with 12 bases in the middle. The CDR3, as DNA: TGTGCCACCCTAGGGAGTATGAACACTGAAGCTTTCTTT. Translation gives CATLGSMNTEAFF.

This chain connects TRBV7-9 to TRBJ2-5, with 8 nucleotides matching TRBD2. V lost 1 base and J lost 2; bases outside the gene matches: 3. This CDR3 comprises 15 residues. Germline CDR1 is SEHNR and CDR2 is FQNEAQ (reference sequence). Here the CDR3 DNA reads TGTGCCAGCAGCTTAGTGTTAGCGGGGCAAGAGACCCAGTACTTC. Translation gives CASSLVLAGQETQYF.

Note on this clone: In the same sample, other DNA sequences code for this CDR3. The CDR3 protein is CAWSQGGNTEAFF. For the CDR3, the DNA is TGTGCCTGGAGTCAGGGAGGGAACACTGAAGCTTTCTTT. This chain connects TRBV30 to TRBJ1-1, with D possibly TRBD1 on 5 matching bases. V was shortened by 2 bases and J by 1 base, with 8 bases between the two germline ends. The CDR3 is 13 residues long. Germline V CDR1 and CDR2: GTSNPN, SVGIG (reference sequence).

This clone was counted once. The V call is TRBV5-1, the J call TRBJ2-7, with 9 nucleotides matching TRBD2. The V and J ends lost 1 base and 1 base, in that order; junction bases with no gene match: 0. CDR1 and CDR2 (germline): SGHRS, YFSETQ. This CDR3 has 14 residues. CDR3 protein: CASSLTSGSYEQYF. Written as DNA, the CDR3 is TGCGCCAGCAGCTTGACTAGCGGGTCCTACGAGCAGTACTTC.

This chain links TRBV19 with TRBJ2-1, with 8 bases matching TRBD2. Germline CDR1 and CDR2: LNHDA and SQIVND (reference sequence). The trim removed 0 bases at V and 9 bases at J, leaving 13 bases unmatched. This CDR3 has 17 amino acids. The CDR3 sequence: CASSIDLPGLGWGEQFF. Here the CDR3 DNA reads TGTGCCAGTAGTATAGACCTCCCGGGACTAGGATGGGGTGAGCAGTTCTTC. Full variable domain (rest looked up from reference TRBV19 and TRBJ2-1): DGGITQSPKYLFRKEGQNVTLSCEQNLNHDAMYWYRQDPGQGLRLIYYSQIVNDFQKGDIAEGYSVSREKKESFPLTVTSAQKNPTAFYLCASSIDLPGLGWGEQFFGPGTRLTVL.

This clone was seen only once. This chain's CDR3 is CASSLGLEETQYF. The CDR3 DNA is TGCGCCAGCAGCTTGGGACTAGAAGAGACCCAGTACTTC. V gene TRBV5-1 combines with J gene TRBJ2-5; D is perhaps TRBD2 (6 bases). The germline V gene encodes CDR1 SGHRS and CDR2 YFSETQ. Trimming stripped 0 bases from V and 3 bases from J, with 6 bases between. The CDR3 totals 13 residues.

This clone came up a few times. This chain uses TRBV19 with TRBJ1-5; D is perhaps TRBD1 (5 bases). Trimming pared 2 bases from V and 9 bases from J, leaving 11 bases between. This CDR3 is 13 amino acids long. Per the germline V gene, CDR1 is LNHDA and CDR2 is SQIVND (reference sequence). CDR3: CASSILAGGPQHF. CDR3 sequence (DNA): TGTGCCAGTAGTATACTAGCGGGGGGGCCCCAGCATTTT.

The chain is built from TRBV5-6 and TRBJ2-7; 8 nucleotides align to TRBD1. The junction had 2 bases not matched to a gene; V was cut back by 0 bases and J by 0 bases. The length of the CDR3 is 15 residues. The germline V gene has CDR1 SGHDT and CDR2 YYEEEE. The CDR3 bases are TGTGCCAGCAGCTTGGGGGACAGGAACTCCTACGAGCAGTACTTC. Amino acid sequence: CASSLGDRNSYEQYF.

V usage is TRBV23-1 and J usage is TRBJ2-3; the D is unclear. TRBV23-1 is an ORF, and what it does is uncertain. The CDR3 extends over 19 amino acids. V was shortened by 6 bases and J by 2 bases, with 27 bases between the two germline ends. DNA of the CDR3: TGCGCCAGCAGGACTCGTCCCGTCACCTCGCGCCCTGACACAGATACGCAGTATTTT. Its translation: CASRTRPVTSRPDTDTQYF.